A selection of T cell receptor beta chains follows, all from one sample in a study of radiotherapy plus CTLA-4 blockade in lung cancer. The table came from immunoSEQ multiplex PCR; TCRdb's copy has only in-frame clones and leaves some out. The table includes 75,000 to 95,000 clones, 55% to 75% detected once. The input for sequencing was peripheral blood, taken from a patient treated with radiotherapy plus ipilimumab. The source is a human donor with non-small cell lung cancer that progressed on radiotherapy plus ipilimumab. Both conserved end residues are part of each CDR3. A D gene is named only where the DNA matches it firmly. Expanded clones are given a class, and other clones once, few, many or no size at all.

v_call	j_call	d_call	clone_size	cdr3_length	cdr3_aa	cdr3_nt
TRBV7-9	TRBJ1-1	-	-	12	CASSLGGAEAFF	TGTGCCAGCAGCTTAGGTGGCGCTGAAGCTTTCTTT
TRBV28	TRBJ2-1	-	once	16	CASSMVDTAILNEQFF	TGTGCCAGCAGTATGGTGGACACAGCTATATTAAATGAGCAGTTCTTC
TRBV30	TRBJ2-3	-	once	15	CAWSEGGPPGDTQYF	TGTGCCTGGAGTGAAGGGGGGCCCCCTGGGGATACGCAGTATTTT
TRBV19	TRBJ2-2	-	-	15	CASSISGYNTGELFF	TGTGCCAGTAGTATTAGCGGTTATAACACCGGGGAGCTGTTTTTT
TRBV10-3	TRBJ2-1	-	once	12	CAIRQNYNEQFF	TGTGCCATTAGACAGAACTACAATGAGCAGTTCTTC
TRBV6-5	TRBJ2-7	-	-	14	CASSYSAGAYEQYF	TGTGCCAGCAGTTACTCGGCCGGAGCCTACGAGCAGTACTTC
TRBV6-6	TRBJ2-1	-	-	15	CASSYEQGSYNEQFF	TGTGCCAGCAGTTACGAGCAGGGCTCCTACAATGAGCAGTTCTTC
TRBV7-9	TRBJ2-7	TRBD1	-	17	CASSPNTGQRKTYEQYF	TGTGCCAGCAGCCCCAACACGGGACAGAGAAAGACCTACGAGCAGTACTTC
TRBV29-1	TRBJ1-1	-	-	12	CSVEGGYTEAFF	TGCAGCGTTGAGGGTGGGTACACTGAAGCTTTCTTT
TRBV6-1	TRBJ1-2	-	once	13	CASSEGQGYGYTF	TGTGCCAGCAGTGAGGGGCAGGGCTATGGCTACACCTTC
TRBV5-5	TRBJ1-5	TRBD1	-	15	CASSSGQGFNQPQHF	TGTGCCAGCAGCTCCGGACAGGGATTCAATCAGCCCCAGCATTTT
TRBV2	TRBJ2-7	-	-	15	CASSEVTSFADEQYF	TGTGCCAGCAGTGAAGTGACTAGTTTTGCCGACGAGCAGTACTTC
TRBV10-3	TRBJ1-1	-	-	13	CAISDQVDTEAFF	TGTGCCATCAGTGACCAGGTGGACACTGAAGCTTTCTTT
TRBV4-3	TRBJ1-6	TRBD1	-	18	CASSQTGGAGSYNSPLHF	TGCGCCAGCAGCCAGACAGGGGGCGCAGGCTCCTATAATTCACCCCTCCACTTT
TRBV6-5	TRBJ2-7	TRBD1	-	11	CARQGAYEQYF	TGTGCCAGACAGGGGGCTTACGAGCAGTACTTC
TRBV18	TRBJ2-2	TRBD2	-	16	CASSPRLAGASGELFF	TGTGCCAGCTCACCGCGACTAGCGGGAGCCTCCGGGGAGCTGTTTTTT
TRBV25-1	TRBJ1-2	-	-	16	CASSDSLGGYNYGYTF	TGTGCCAGCAGTGATTCCCTAGGGGGATATAACTATGGCTACACCTTC
TRBV19	TRBJ1-2	-	-	17	CASSIGWLVTGNYGYTF	TGTGCCAGTAGTATCGGGTGGTTGGTTACAGGGAACTATGGCTACACCTTC
TRBV5-6	TRBJ2-2	-	-	13	CASSLGDTGELFF	TGTGCCAGCAGCTTGGGAGACACCGGGGAGCTGTTTTTT
TRBV28	TRBJ2-7	-	-	15	CASSPNEIVYYEQYF	TGTGCCAGCTCGCCCAACGAGATTGTCTACTACGAGCAGTACTTC
TRBV28	TRBJ2-4	-	-	11	CASSFTDIQYF	TGTGCCAGCAGTTTCACCGACATTCAGTACTTC
TRBV28	TRBJ2-5	TRBD2	-	15	CASNLGGGPQETQYF	TGTGCCAGCAACCTGGGGGGGGGACCACAAGAGACCCAGTACTTC
TRBV5-5	TRBJ2-1	-	once	13	CASMEISYNEQFF	TGTGCCAGCATGGAGATATCCTACAATGAGCAGTTCTTC
TRBV11-1	TRBJ2-7	-	once	14	CASSLGHEVREQYF	TGTGCCAGCAGCTTAGGCCATGAGGTGAGAGAGCAGTACTTC
TRBV2	TRBJ2-7	-	few	11	CASSTSYEQYF	TGTGCCAGCAGTACCTCCTACGAGCAGTACTTC
TRBV10-3	TRBJ2-1	TRBD2	few	16	CAMFGWSGRAFDEQFF	TGTGCCATGTTTGGTTGGAGCGGGAGGGCCTTCGATGAGCAGTTCTTC